The 8 T cell receptor beta chains below all came from one sample that was sequenced in a study of shared clonotypes between healthy human individuals. The naive CD8 subset, CD45RO-negative cells positively selected for CCR7, excluded terminally differentiated effector memory CD45RA+ cells. Data came from immunoSEQ multiplex PCR; TCRdb stores just in-frame clones and leaves some out. Of about 2 million clones listed, about 95% were seen once; the top ten hold roughly 1%. Sequenced input: naive CD8+ T cells sorted from blood. These receptors were taken from a man aged 18-30 years in good health.

The V gene is TRBV4-2, the J gene TRBJ2-7; unclear D gene. CDR3 size: 14 residues. Germline CDR1 is LGHNA and CDR2 is YNFKEQ. Between the trimmed V and J ends, which lost 4 bases and 1 base, there was a span of 11 bases. CDR3 in amino acids: CASSRSAGSYEQYF. CDR3 nucleotide sequence: TGTGCCAGCAGCCGAAGTGCAGGTTCCTACGAGCAGTACTTC.

The J gene is TRBJ2-5, the V gene TRBV4-2, with 7 bases matching TRBD1. Germline loops: CDR1 LGHNA, CDR2 YNFKEQ. V lost 0 bases, J lost 5 bases, and 9 bases stayed unmatched. The CDR3 length is 16 residues. The CDR3 loop reads CASSQDRGTMQETQYF. Written as DNA, the CDR3 is TGTGCCAGCAGCCAAGACAGGGGGACGATGCAGGAGACCCAGTACTTC.

The gene calls are TRBV27 and TRBJ2-3, with TRBD2 matching over 7 bases. The J segment lost 2 bases and the V segment lost 5 bases, leaving 7 bases of the junction unmatched. The V gene's germline CDR1 is MNHEY and CDR2 SMNVEV (reference sequence). This CDR3 is built from 15 residues. CDR3 coding DNA: TGTGCCAGCAGTCCAGCGAGCGGGGCCACAGATACGCAGTATTTT. This gives the protein CASSPASGATDTQYF.

The rearrangement joins TRBV19 to TRBJ1-2; D might be TRBD1 (5 bases). This CDR3 has 14 residues. The V end lost 8 bases, the J end lost 7 bases, and 20 bases lay between the germline ends. The V gene's germline CDR1 is LNHDA and CDR2 SQIVND (reference sequence). The CDR3, as DNA: TGTGCCAGTCAAGGGGATGAGGGTTTCCGTGGCTACACCTTC. Amino acid sequence: CASQGDEGFRGYTF.

V and J are TRBV30 and TRBJ2-1, with TRBD2 matching over 8 bases. The ends lost 4 bases at V and 4 bases at J; junction bases unmatched: 3. Germline CDR1 is GTSNPN and CDR2 is SVGIG (reference sequence). The CDR3 covers 13 residues. The CDR3 here is CAWTSGLYNEQFF. The DNA for the CDR3 is TGTGCCTGGACTAGCGGGTTGTACAATGAGCAGTTCTTC.

The chain recombines TRBV6-5 with TRBJ2-3, with TRBD1 identical over 7 bases. V shed 4 bases and J 3 bases; nucleotides not matched to a gene: 4. The CDR3 runs to 14 residues. Germline CDR1 MNHEY, CDR2 SVGAGI. CDR3 in amino acids: CASSLRQGTDTQYF. The CDR3 bases are TGTGCCAGCAGTTTACGACAGGGAACAGATACGCAGTATTTT.

V gene TRBV6-5 combines with J gene TRBJ2-1; 7 bases align to TRBD2. The germline V gene has CDR1 MNHEY and CDR2 SVGAGI. The trim removed 11 bases at V and 8 bases at J, leaving 15 bases unmatched. This CDR3 has 14 amino acids. CDR3 in amino acids: CAVSGEGRLYEQFF. The CDR3 DNA follows: TGTGCCGTCTCCGGGGAGGGCCGTCTTTATGAGCAGTTCTTC.

The rearrangement uses TRBV27 and TRBJ1-3, with 7 positions matching TRBD1. Per the germline V gene, CDR1 is MNHEY and CDR2 is SMNVEV (reference sequence). J lost 0 bases, V lost 6 bases, and 2 bases had no gene match. The CDR3 contains 14 residues. The DNA for the CDR3 is TGTGCCAGCAGGCCAGGGGGCTCTGGAAACACCATATATTTT. This sequence encodes CASRPGGSGNTIYF.